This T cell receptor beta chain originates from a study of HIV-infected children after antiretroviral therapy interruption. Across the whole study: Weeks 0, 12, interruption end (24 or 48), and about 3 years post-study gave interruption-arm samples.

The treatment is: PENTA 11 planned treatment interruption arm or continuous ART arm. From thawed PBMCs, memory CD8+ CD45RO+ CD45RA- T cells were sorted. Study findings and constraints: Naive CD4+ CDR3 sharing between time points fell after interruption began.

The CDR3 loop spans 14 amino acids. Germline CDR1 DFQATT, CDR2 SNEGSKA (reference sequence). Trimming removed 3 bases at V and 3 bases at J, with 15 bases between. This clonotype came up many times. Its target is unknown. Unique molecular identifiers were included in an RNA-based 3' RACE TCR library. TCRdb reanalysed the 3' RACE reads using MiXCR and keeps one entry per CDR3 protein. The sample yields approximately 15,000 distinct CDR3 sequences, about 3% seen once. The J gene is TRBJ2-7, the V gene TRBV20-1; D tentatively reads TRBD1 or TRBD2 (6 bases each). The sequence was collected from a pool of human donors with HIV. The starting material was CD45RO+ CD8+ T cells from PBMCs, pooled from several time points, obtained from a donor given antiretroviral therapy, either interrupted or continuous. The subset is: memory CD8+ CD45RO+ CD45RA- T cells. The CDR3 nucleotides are TGCAGTGCTAGGCGAGGGGGGTCGGACTACGAGCAGTACTTC. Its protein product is CSARRGGSDYEQYF.